Reported below is one T cell receptor beta chain. What this receptor recognizes is not known. It has no much larger one-base neighbor in the sample; base qualities were not kept. The CDR3 holds 13 amino acids from the cysteine to the phenylalanine. Kept here is only the CDR3 DNA, which spans 39 bases and is read in frame from base 1. Per the germline V gene (reference sequence), LGHDT is the CDR1 and YNNKEL is the CDR2. Cut back by 2 bases and 6 bases, the V and J ends lie 9 bases apart. The data are from a study of T cell responses to AZD1222 COVID-19 vaccine (dated by TCRdb to the early 2020s). In terms of the full investigation: A total of approximately 240 trial participants underwent TCR sequencing, of whom around 200 received two doses of AZD1222 and about 26 received two doses of the MenACWY control vaccine. Trial participants were enrolled by age into subgroups of 18-55, 56-69 and 70-plus years, and 148, 28 and 57 TCR-sequenced participants, respectively, were included in these subgroups.

The CDR3 regions of human TCRbeta chains were subjected to immunosequencing. Concerning the study's data processing: TCRs in the repertoires were matched against a reference library of SARS-CoV-2-specific TCRs that had been generated with the MIRA antigen-specificity platform. Breadth was defined as the fraction of unique TCRs that were SARS-CoV-2-associated. Depth was defined as the fraction of total T cells that were SARS-CoV-2-associated. Using the MIRA data, each spike-specific TCR was assigned both to the spike region to which the TCR was reactive and to a CD4 or CD8 class. Log10-transformed breadth and depth values were compared by one-way ANOVA with Sidak's multiple comparisons tests. The table comes from immuneACCESS by way of TCRdb, which keeps in-frame sequences with V and J called. Part of the clones is missing from these tables; in studies checked, under half for an unresolved V gene and the rest for unknown reasons. V and J calls and clone size are given by that table; D and trimming were obtained from the DNA. For this sample there are some 120,000 clones; almost 95% appear just once. The ten largest clonotypes hold 1.6% of the sample.

Study-wide conclusions, independent of this receptor: Conclusions about previously exposed vaccinees are limited because only five to seven AZD1222 recipients were SARS-CoV-2 seropositive at baseline. Nearly half of unique spike-specific TCRs reportedly recognized epitopes outside regions mutated in the B.1.351 and B.1.1.7 variants. A significant rise in spike-specific TCR breadth and depth was observed after two AZD1222 doses relative to day 0 and relative to MenACWY recipients. The vaccine-associated CD4 TCRs covered the entire spike protein, and the dominant responses fell in regions 160-218 and 743-854. Participants were mostly white British, with more females than males. The authors suggested clonal diversity may have been underestimated. The 56-69-year group was small, and its depth increase did not reach significance, likely because of low power. No day 14 peak-response samples were available, so repertoires were characterized only after the peak T cell response.

In the paper's terms, the time point label means: about 28 days (+/-7) after the second vaccine dose. Because spike-specific TCR depth and breadth did not differ between the two schedules, AZD1222 recipients who got a second dose at roughly 4 weeks were pooled with those who got a second dose at roughly 12 weeks. Vaccinee samples came from UK trials COV001 and COV002, including a single-blind randomized controlled phase 2/3 trial of AZD1222 (ChAdOx1 nCoV-19) in healthy adults. For TCRbeta chain sequencing, PBMC samples were collected from trial participants at day 0 and at day 28 after the second dose.

This sequence originates from an adult who received the AZD1222 COVID-19 vaccine. Specimen: peripheral blood, collected 28 days after the second AZD1222 dose. The chain is assembled from TRBV3-1 (or the pseudogene TRBV3-2) and TRBJ2-3, and possibly TRBD2, on 5 matching bases. The CDR3 has the sequence CASSQPSFDTQYF. The DNA sequence is TGTGCCAGCAGCCAACCTAGCTTTGATACGCAGTATTTT.